This TCR beta chain was captured in a study of T cells in Graves' hyperthyroidism and ophthalmopathy. This clonotype has a count of ten or more. In germline, CDR1 is MDHEN, CDR2 SYDVKM. The length of the CDR3 is 11 residues. V shed 6 bases and J shed 12 bases, with 12 bases lying between them. The CDR3 regions of TCR beta were amplified from RNA transcripts. HTBI primers were used for first-round RT-PCR of the TCR CDR3. TCRdb re-derived calls from the multiplex PCR reads in MiXCR, one entry per CDR3 protein. The data hold approximately 350,000 distinct CDR3 sequences, with roughly 15% observed a single time.

Sequenced: blood. The origin of this receptor is a woman aged 60-70 years with Graves' ophthalmopathy. The chain has TRBV28 and TRBJ2-1, with D uncertain. The CDR3 DNA reads TGTGCCAGCAGCGACCCGTCGGGGCAGTTCTTC. Translation gives CASSDPSGQFF.